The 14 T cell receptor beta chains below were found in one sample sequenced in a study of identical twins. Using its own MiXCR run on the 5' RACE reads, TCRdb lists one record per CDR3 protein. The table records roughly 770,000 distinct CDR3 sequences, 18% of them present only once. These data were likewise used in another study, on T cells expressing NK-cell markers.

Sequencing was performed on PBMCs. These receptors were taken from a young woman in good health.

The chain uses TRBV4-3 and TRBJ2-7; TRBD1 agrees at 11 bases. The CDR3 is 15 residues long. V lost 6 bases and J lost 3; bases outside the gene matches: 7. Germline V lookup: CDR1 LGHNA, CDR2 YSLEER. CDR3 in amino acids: CASSFSGTGGYEQYF. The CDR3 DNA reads TGCGCCAGCAGTTTTTCCGGGACAGGGGGCTACGAGCAGTACTTC.

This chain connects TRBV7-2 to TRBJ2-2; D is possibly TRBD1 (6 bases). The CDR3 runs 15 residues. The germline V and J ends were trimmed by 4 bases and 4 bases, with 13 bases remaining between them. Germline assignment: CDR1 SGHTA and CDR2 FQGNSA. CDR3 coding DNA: TGTGCCAGCAGCTACCGACAGGCGGGCACCGGGGAGCTGTTTTTT. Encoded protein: CASSYRQAGTGELFF.

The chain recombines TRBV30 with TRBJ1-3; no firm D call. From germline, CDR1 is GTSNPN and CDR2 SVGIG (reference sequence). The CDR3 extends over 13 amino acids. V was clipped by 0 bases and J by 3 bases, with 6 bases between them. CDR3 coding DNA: TGTGCCTGGAGTGTAACAGTTGGAAACACCATATATTTT. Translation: CAWSVTVGNTIYF.

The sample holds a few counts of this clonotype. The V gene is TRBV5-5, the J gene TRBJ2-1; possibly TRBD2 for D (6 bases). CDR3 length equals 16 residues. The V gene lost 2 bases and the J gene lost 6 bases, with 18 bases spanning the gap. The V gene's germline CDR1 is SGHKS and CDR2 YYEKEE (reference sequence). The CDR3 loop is CASSFLRDSGRNEQFF. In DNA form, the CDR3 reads TGTGCCAGCAGCTTCCTCCGGGACTCCGGACGCAATGAGCAGTTCTTC.

DNA for the CDR3: TGCAGTGCTAGTTGGGGGGCGCGGGACGAGCAGTACTTC. Amino acids: CSASWGARDEQYF. The genes are TRBV20-1 and TRBJ2-7; perhaps D is TRBD1 or TRBD2 (6 bases each). V gave up 3 bases and J gave up 5 bases, with 14 bases separating them. Germline V lookup: CDR1 DFQATT, CDR2 SNEGSKA (reference sequence). This CDR3 is built from 13 residues.

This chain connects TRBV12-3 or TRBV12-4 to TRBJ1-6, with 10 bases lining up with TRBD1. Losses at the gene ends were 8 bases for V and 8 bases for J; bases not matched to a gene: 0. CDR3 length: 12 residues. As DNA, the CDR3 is TGTGCCAGCGGACAGGGGGATTCACCCCTCCACTTT. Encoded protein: CASGQGDSPLHF.

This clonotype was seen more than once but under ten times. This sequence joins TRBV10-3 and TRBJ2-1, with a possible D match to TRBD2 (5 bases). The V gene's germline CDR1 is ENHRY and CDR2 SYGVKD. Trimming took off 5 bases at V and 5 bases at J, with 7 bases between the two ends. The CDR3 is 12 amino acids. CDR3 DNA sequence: TGTGCCATCAGTCTTAGCGACAATGAGCAGTTCTTC. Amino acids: CAISLSDNEQFF.

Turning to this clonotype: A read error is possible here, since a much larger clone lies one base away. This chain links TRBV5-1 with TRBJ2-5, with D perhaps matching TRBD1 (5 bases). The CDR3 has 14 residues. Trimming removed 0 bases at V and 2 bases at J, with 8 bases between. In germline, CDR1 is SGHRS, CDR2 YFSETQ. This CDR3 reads CASSLVTVQETQYF. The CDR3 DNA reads TGCGCCAGCAGCTTGGTGACAGTTCAAGAGACCCAGTACTTC.

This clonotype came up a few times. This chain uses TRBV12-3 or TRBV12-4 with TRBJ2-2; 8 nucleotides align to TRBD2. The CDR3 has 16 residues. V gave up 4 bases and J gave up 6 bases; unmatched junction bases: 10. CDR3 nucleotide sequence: TGTGCCAGCAGTTGGAAACCGGGACTAGGGTCCGGGGAGCTGTTTTTT. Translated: CASSWKPGLGSGELFF.

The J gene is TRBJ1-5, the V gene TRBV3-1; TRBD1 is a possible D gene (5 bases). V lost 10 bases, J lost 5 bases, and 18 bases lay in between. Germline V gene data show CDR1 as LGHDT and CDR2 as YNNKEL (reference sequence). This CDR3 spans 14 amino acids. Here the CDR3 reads CATSTRQGDQPQHF. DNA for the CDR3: TGTGCCACCTCCACCAGGCAAGGGGATCAGCCCCAGCATTTT. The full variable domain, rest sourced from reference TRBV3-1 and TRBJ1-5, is DTAVSQTPKYLVTQMGNDKSIKCEQNLGHDTMYWYKQDSKKFLKIMFSYNNKELIINETVPNRFSPKSPDKAHLNLHINSLELGDSAVYFCATSTRQGDQPQHFGDGTRLSIL.

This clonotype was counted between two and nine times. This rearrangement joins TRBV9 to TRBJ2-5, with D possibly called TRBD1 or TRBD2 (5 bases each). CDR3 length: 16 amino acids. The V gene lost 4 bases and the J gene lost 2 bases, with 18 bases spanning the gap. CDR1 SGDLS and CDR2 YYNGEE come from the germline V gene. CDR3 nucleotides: TGTGCCAGCAGCCCCCAGCTCGGGGCTACACAAGAGACCCAGTACTTC. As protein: CASSPQLGATQETQYF.

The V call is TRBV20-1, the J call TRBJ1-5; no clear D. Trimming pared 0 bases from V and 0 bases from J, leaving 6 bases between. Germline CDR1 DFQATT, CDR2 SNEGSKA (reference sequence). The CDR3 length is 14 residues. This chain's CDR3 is CSARDVYSNQPQHF. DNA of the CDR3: TGCAGTGCTAGAGATGTCTATAGCAATCAGCCCCAGCATTTT.

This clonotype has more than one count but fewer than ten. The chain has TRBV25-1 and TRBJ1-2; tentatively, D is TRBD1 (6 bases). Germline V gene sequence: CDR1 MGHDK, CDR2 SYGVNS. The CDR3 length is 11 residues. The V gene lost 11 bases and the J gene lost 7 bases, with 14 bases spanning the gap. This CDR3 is CAARGAVGYTF. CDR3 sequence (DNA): TGTGCCGCTCGGGGGGCTGTTGGCTACACCTTC.

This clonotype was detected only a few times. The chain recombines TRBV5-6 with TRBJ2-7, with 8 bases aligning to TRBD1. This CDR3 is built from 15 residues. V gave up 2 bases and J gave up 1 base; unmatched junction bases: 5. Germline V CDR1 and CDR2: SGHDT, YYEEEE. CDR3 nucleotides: TGTGCCAGCAGCTTCGGGACAGGACAATCCTACGAGCAGTACTTC. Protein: CASSFGTGQSYEQYF.